One T cell receptor beta chain is described in this entry. The source of the sample is a study of blood T cell repertoires in COVID-19. Turning to the study itself: From T cells, B-cell-depleted T cells, or PBMCs came the material, which was cDNA or gDNA.

Methods used by the authors: Quantification of nucleated cells was approximated via reference gene primer amplification. The assay was immunoSEQ multiplex PCR, and TCRdb's table has in-frame clones only and misses some. From that table come the V and J calls and clone size; the DNA was used to work out D and trimming. There are tens of thousands of clones in the sample; approximately 79% occur only once, and 5% to 5.5% lies in the top ten. V shed 6 bases, J shed 2 bases, and the junction held 9 bases outside the gene matches. The CDR3 loop spans 15 amino acids. CDR1 and CDR2 (germline): SNHLY, FYNNEI.

This chain connects TRBV2 to TRBJ1-2; 7 positions match TRBD1. Sequencing was performed on peripheral blood. This clonotype was obtained from a woman of 80 years or more with active or convalescent COVID-19. In DNA form, the CDR3 reads TGTGCCAGCAGAAAACAGGGGAGTACCAACTATGGCTACACCTTC. This translates into CASRKQGSTNYGYTF.